One and the same sample provided the 17 T cell receptor beta chains below, sequenced in a study of blood T cells in healthy people across ages. A sample-barcoded 5' primer and a J-beta primer mix were used in a second PCR of about 7 to 11 cycles. TCRdb re-analysed the 5' RACE reads in MiXCR, keeping a single row per CDR3 protein. This table holds 870,000 or so distinct CDR3 sequences, 25% to 30% found once. Sequencing used blood. The origin of the receptors is a woman of 80 years or more in good health.

This clonotype was detected many times. This chain uses TRBV7-2 with TRBJ2-7, with 10 bases fitting TRBD2. The V gene's germline CDR1 is SGHTA and CDR2 FQGNSA. CDR3 size: 14 residues. With 1 base clipped from V and 3 bases from J, the junction kept 0 bases outside the gene matches. The CDR3 nucleotides are TGTGCCAGCAGCTTAGAGCGGGGGGGCTACGAGCAGTACTTC. Its protein is CASSLERGGYEQYF.

This clonotype occurred once. J is TRBJ2-5 and V is TRBV3-1; D call uncertain. Judging by the DNA end, TRBJ2-1 fits better; the J call may be wrong. Germline values: CDR1 LGHDT, CDR2 YNNKEL (reference sequence). The CDR3 length is 13 residues. CDR3 bases: TGTGCCAGCAGCCCACCCGCCCAAGAGACCCAGTTCTTC. It codes for CASSPPAQETQFF.

CDR3 protein: CASSYGGGGYTF. DNA of the CDR3: TGTGCCAGCAGTTACGGGGGGGGTGGCTACACCTTC. This chain joins TRBV6-5 and TRBJ1-2, with a tentative D call TRBD1 (5 bases). Germline-derived CDR1 and CDR2 are MNHEY and SVGAGI. Trimming removed 2 bases at V and 7 bases at J, with 8 bases between. The CDR3 length is 12 residues.

Ten or more counts support this clonotype. The chain combines TRBV3-1 with TRBJ2-3; 10 positions match TRBD2. V lost 0 bases, J lost 2 bases, and 5 bases stayed unmatched. The CDR3 extends over 17 amino acids. CDR1 LGHDT and CDR2 YNNKEL come from the germline V gene (reference sequence). The chain's CDR3 is CASSQDKLAGPTDTQYF. CDR3 DNA sequence: TGTGCCAGCAGCCAAGATAAACTAGCGGGGCCCACAGATACGCAGTATTTT.

The rearrangement uses TRBV2 and TRBJ1-4, with TRBD1 as a possible D gene (6 bases). The CDR3 is 15 amino acids. V was shortened by 4 bases and J by 1 base, with 10 bases between the two germline ends. Germline loops: CDR1 SNHLY, CDR2 FYNNEI. The CDR3 nucleotides read TGTGCCAGCAGTGCCTTACAGGGAACTAATGAAAAACTGTTTTTT. It translates to CASSALQGTNEKLFF.

This clonotype has a count of ten or more. The chain carries TRBV10-3 and TRBJ2-7; D possibly corresponds to TRBD2 (5 bases). The CDR3 is 13 residues long. The V end lost 3 bases, the J end lost 7 bases, and 13 bases lay between the germline ends. CDR1 is ENHRY and CDR2 is SYGVKD in the germline V gene. The CDR3 spells CAISDDPRGEQYF. CDR3 DNA sequence: TGTGCCATCAGTGACGACCCCCGAGGGGAGCAGTACTTC.

At least ten counts were recorded for this clonotype. The chain is built from TRBV5-1 and TRBJ2-6; TRBD1 is a possible D gene (8 bases). The V and J ends lost 5 bases and 0 bases respectively, with 15 bases between them. Germline V gene lookup returns CDR1 SGHRS and CDR2 YFSETQ. The CDR3 is made up of 17 amino acids. CDR3 nucleotide sequence: TGCGCCAGCAGACAGGGGGGGGGTTCCTCTGGGGCCAACGTCCTGACTTTC. It is translated as CASRQGGGSSGANVLTF.

The sample holds many counts of this clonotype. The gene calls are TRBV20-1 and TRBJ2-7; D might be TRBD1 (5 bases). Trimming shortened V by 7 bases and J by 5 bases, and 15 bases separated the two germline ends. There are 12 residues in the CDR3. The V gene's germline CDR1 is DFQATT and CDR2 SNEGSKA (reference sequence). Here the CDR3 reads CSVGQGRNEQYF. The CDR3 bases are TGCAGTGTGGGGCAGGGTAGAAACGAGCAGTACTTC.

With respect to this clonotype: A much larger clone is a single base away; this may be a read error. V is TRBV28 and J is TRBJ2-1, with D unclear. The V end was cut by 2 bases, the J end by 2 bases, with 10 bases between. This CDR3 has 15 residues. CDR1 and CDR2 (germline): MDHEN, SYDVKM. The CDR3 region has the DNA TGTGCCAGCAGTTTACAGGAAAGGCCCTACAATGAGCAGTTCTTC. This translates into CASSLQERPYNEQFF.

On this clonotype itself: Just one base apart from a much larger clone, this may be a read error. The chain employs TRBV6-5 and TRBJ1-2, with no clear D. Germline V gene lookup returns CDR1 MNHEY and CDR2 SVGAGI. The length of the CDR3 is 17 residues. DNA of the CDR3: TGTACCAGCAGTTCTTTGGCTGGTGAAGGAAGAGCCTATGGCTACACCTTC. Residues: CTSSSLAGEGRAYGYTF.

This clonotype was observed many times. The chain is built from TRBV20-1 and TRBJ2-7; TRBD1 is a possible D gene (5 bases). The length of the CDR3 is 14 residues. Germline V gene data show CDR1 as DFQATT and CDR2 as SNEGSKA (reference sequence). Trimming took off 5 bases at V and 2 bases at J, with 16 bases between the two ends. This chain's CDR3 is CSAPDIQHTYEQYF. In DNA, the CDR3 is TGCAGTGCTCCGGACATCCAGCACACCTACGAGCAGTACTTC.

For this clonotype: This sequence may be a read error, since a much larger clone differs from it by one base. The chain combines TRBV24-1 with TRBJ2-1; no firm D call. The V gene's germline CDR1 is KGHDR and CDR2 SFDVKD. Trimming shortened V by 12 bases and J by 13 bases, and 9 bases separated the two germline ends. The CDR3 consists of 8 residues. The CDR3 region is CAADTQFF. CDR3 DNA: TGTGCCGCAGATACCCAGTTCTTC.

This clonotype has more than one count but fewer than ten. This may be a read error: a much more frequent sequence differs by one nucleotide. The genes are TRBV12-3 or TRBV12-4 and TRBJ1-2; TRBD1 is a possible D gene (6 bases). This CDR3 region has 15 residues. Trimming took 3 bases from V and 8 from J, leaving 19 bases between them. CDR3 sequence reads: CASSLTDGSRGGYTF. In DNA form, the CDR3 reads TGTGCCAGCAGTTTGACCGACGGATCCAGGGGAGGCTACACCTTC.

About this clonotype itself: At one end, the junction sequence differs from germline, possibly due to a read error. The rearrangement links TRBV29-1 to TRBJ2-1; D may be TRBD2 (5 bases). The CDR3 is made up of 16 amino acids. CDR1 is SQVTM and CDR2 is ANQGSEA in the germline V gene. CDR3 DNA sequence: TGCAGCATTGACCCCTATGGGGAGAGCTCCTACAATGAGCAGTTCTTC. Translated, it gives CSIDPYGESSYNEQFF.

CDR3 loop: CASSQTSGRSEQYF. CDR3 nucleotide sequence: TGTGCCAGCAGCCAGACTAGCGGGAGGAGCGAGCAGTACTTC. The V and J genes are TRBV7-2 and TRBJ2-4; 13 positions match TRBD2. The DNA end is more similar to TRBJ2-7, so the J call may be wrong. Germline CDR1 reads SGHTA; CDR2 reads FQGNSA. The CDR3 is 14 amino acids.

Ten or more counts support this clonotype. The chain links TRBV9 to TRBJ2-5; 8 nucleotides match TRBD1. With V trimmed by 2 bases and J by 2 bases, 8 bases remained unmatched. CDR1 and CDR2 from the germline V gene are SGDLS and YYNGEE. The CDR3 consists of 16 residues. The CDR3 spells CASSVSRGQGQETQYF. Here the CDR3 DNA reads TGTGCCAGCAGCGTCTCCAGGGGGCAGGGTCAAGAGACCCAGTACTTC. Full variable domain (rest looked up from reference TRBV9 and TRBJ2-5): DSGVTQTPKHLITATGQRVTLRCSPRSGDLSVYWYQQSLDQGLQFLIQYYNGEERAKGNILERFSAQQFPDLHSELNLSSLELGDSALYFCASSVSRGQGQETQYFGPGTRLLVL.

J is TRBJ2-3 and V is TRBV12-3 or TRBV12-4, with TRBD1 as a possible D gene (6 bases). The CDR3 runs to 16 residues. With 4 bases removed from V and 4 bases from J, the gap between germline ends came to 18 bases. CDR3 sequence: CASSSEGTLRADTQYF. Here the CDR3 DNA reads TGTGCCAGCAGTTCAGAGGGGACATTAAGAGCAGATACGCAGTATTTT.